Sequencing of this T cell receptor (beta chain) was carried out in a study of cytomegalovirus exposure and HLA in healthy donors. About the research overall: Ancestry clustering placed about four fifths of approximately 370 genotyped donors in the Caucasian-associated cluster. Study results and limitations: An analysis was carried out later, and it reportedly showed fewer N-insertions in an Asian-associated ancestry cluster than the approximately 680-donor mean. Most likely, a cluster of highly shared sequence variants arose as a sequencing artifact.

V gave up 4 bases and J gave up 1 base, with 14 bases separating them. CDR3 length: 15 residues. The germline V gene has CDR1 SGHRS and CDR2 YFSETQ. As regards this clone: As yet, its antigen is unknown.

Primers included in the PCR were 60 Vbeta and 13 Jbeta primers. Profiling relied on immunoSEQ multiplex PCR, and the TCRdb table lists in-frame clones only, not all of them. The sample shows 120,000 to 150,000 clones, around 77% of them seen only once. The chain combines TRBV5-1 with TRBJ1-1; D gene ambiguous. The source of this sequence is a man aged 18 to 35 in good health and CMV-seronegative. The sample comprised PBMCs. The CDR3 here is CASSRLTTKNTEAFF. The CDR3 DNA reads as TGCGCCAGCAGCCGACTAACCACAAAGAACACTGAAGCTTTCTTT.